One T cell receptor beta chain is described in this entry. Its specific antigen is unknown. Per-nucleotide qualities are absent, and no much larger clonotype sits a single base away. CDR1 and CDR2, per the germline V gene, are SGHRS and YFSETQ. The germline V end is reduced by 0 bases and the J end by 0 bases; junction bases left unmatched: 9. Counted from cysteine to phenylalanine, this CDR3 has 19 amino acids. Only the CDR3 part of the read is kept: 57 bases, read in frame from the first base. The library was generated by the immunoSEQ multiplex PCR assay. A mixture of 60 forward primers for TCR Vbeta segments and 13 reverse primers for TCR Jbeta segments was used in the multiplex PCR. Amplification of the CDR3 region of rearranged TCR beta genes was performed with a multiplex PCR assay on genomic DNA. On the Illumina HiSeq System, the amplified TCR beta libraries were sequenced as 87-base-pair reads. The paper's data handling went like this. A later analysis counted 75 million to 100 million unique TCR beta chains across the 600 to 850 repertoires, and roughly 10 million of these chains were shared by at least two donors. Raw reads were error-corrected and collapsed into unique sequences by a nearest-neighbor algorithm in which closely related sequences were merged to remove PCR and sequencing errors. V, D and J gene segments were assigned by aligning CDR3 sequences to IMGT reference sequences. For a sequence to be retained, a match of at least six nucleotides was required to both a V gene segment and a J gene segment. A rearrangement counted as productive if the CDR3 had no stop codons and remained in frame with V and J, and every other rearrangement counted as non-productive. Following IMGT convention, CDR3 was defined as the stretch from the second conserved V-encoded cysteine to the conserved J-encoded phenylalanine. In an earlier analysis of around 570 of the donors, sequences lacking an unambiguous match to a single V gene segment were excluded. In an earlier analysis of roughly 500 of the donors, V segments were called functional above 56.7% productive rearrangements and were called segregating when the between-donor standard deviation exceeded 5%. A statistical classification framework was built for diagnosing cytomegalovirus status from the catalog of TCR beta chain sequences. In a later analysis, V and J genes were assigned by comparing TCR nucleotide sequences against IMGT/GENE-DB human TR gene sequences. A later analysis assigned CDR3 sequences and most-parsimonious VDJ recombination scenarios with the TCRdist pipeline. In a later analysis, each TCR beta chain was defined by its CDR3 amino acid sequence together with its V-gene family, and reads without a unique V-gene family were excluded. As a way to deal with suspected cross-contamination and a sequencing artifact, a later analysis dropped roughly 620 nucleotide sequences that were highly shared and had low generation probability. In a later analysis, a clonal expansion index for each public chain was calculated from normalized within-repertoire ranks of inferred template counts. A later analysis computed generation probabilities with a VDJ recombination model fitted to out-of-frame rearrangements, and checked the results against IGoR. A later analysis scored TCR-TCR, TCR-HLA and TCR-CMV co-occurrence with hypergeometric tests, applying a repertoire-size bias correction to TCR pairs. A later analysis estimated false discovery rates by permuting HLA or CMV assignments 20 times. A later analysis grouped co-occurring TCRs with DBSCAN, adding TCRdist sequence similarity when clustering within HLA-allele-positive subsets. For co-occurrence clustering, repertoires with fewer than 30,000 or more than 120,000 public chains were excluded, along with a handful of repertoires with anomalous nucleotide sharing. Entries here come from immuneACCESS through TCRdb and include only in-frame sequences with V and J called. Some clones fail to appear in such tables; in the studies checked, an unresolved V gene covers under half of the shortfall, and the cause of the remainder is unknown. The V and J calls and clone size are taken from that table; D and trimming were inferred from the DNA. The sample profile shows around 170,000 clones; around 80% of them were found once. Clones ranked in the top ten supply less than 2% of the sample.

These data belong to a study of cytomegalovirus exposure and HLA in healthy donors (dated by TCRdb to the late 2010s). For the study in its entirety: According to an earlier analysis of a few hundred of the donors, about 170 million T cells yielded 120 million or so unique TCR beta sequences and more than 250 Gb of sequence data. Approximately 300 gigabases of sequencing data and approximately 80 million unique TCR sequences were included in an early release covering about 700 HLA-typed donors. Of the roughly 420 genotyped donors, 75% to 85% were placed in the genetic ancestry cluster associated with self-reported Caucasian donors. The study was designed to test whether signatures of past pathogen exposure could be identified by cataloging public T cell receptors. Using immunosequencing, the study profiled T cell repertoires from about 610 subjects and related those repertoires to cytomegalovirus serostatus. In addition to the first cohort of around 670 subjects, a separate validation cohort of approximately 110 different subjects was used. To predict cytomegalovirus infection status, the study brought together high-throughput TCR immunosequencing, statistical association of individual TCRs with disease status, and machine learning. A later analysis re-examined previously published TCR beta repertoires from more than 600 donors and added high-resolution HLA genotyping to investigate patterns of TCR occurrence. In the later analysis, no new phenotypic data were used to find candidate immune exposures; instead, reliance was placed on TCR beta sequences and their occurrence across donors. An earlier analysis of several hundred of the donors applied high-throughput TCR beta sequencing to assess whether each TCR beta V gene segment acted as functional or pseudogenic. Donor age, sex, ethnicity and CMV serostatus were compiled together with the repertoire data. Genome-wide SNP genotypes for about three fifths of the roughly 700 donors were used in a later genetic analysis, which treated that subset as a discovery cohort. All discovery cohort repertoires had been generated on a single sequencing platform. HLA typing covered class I and class II loci at four-digit resolution. The number of donors typed differed by locus, with 629-630 for A, B, C, DRB1 and DQB1, about 500 for DQA1, 600 to 610 for DPA1, and under 490 for DPB1. A handful of DR-DQ haplotypes were handled as single units for association and clustering because linkage in the cohort was strong. On average, roughly 240,000 unique TCR beta nucleotide sequences were sequenced per donor among 398 genotyped donors of the cohort, with 15% to 20% of those sequences being non-productive.

Study-level results and caveats: A later genetic analysis associated a missense DCLRE1C variant with V-gene and J-gene trimming of TCR beta chains, and an independent cohort replicated the association. Some IMGT-functional V segments, including TRBV6-2 and TRBV6-3, could not be told apart with the 87-base-pair reads, so those segments were excluded. The only immune exposure information available for the cohort was CMV serostatus. Seventeen rarely observed V segments, including chromosome 9 orphons, were excluded from the earlier analysis of several hundred of the donors because counts were too low. In a later analysis, TCR association rates were found to vary across HLA loci, with the most associated TCRs seen for DRB1 alleles and the fewest for HLA-C alleles. When HLA alleles, especially DR and DQ, strongly co-occurred, TCR associations were difficult to assign to individual alleles. Roughly uniform sequencing depth across donors was assumed in presence/absence analyses, although this assumption may not hold. Most TCR sequences were seen in very few donors, while some public TCRs were found in many individuals. In a later analysis, most CMV-associated TCR beta chains were found to appear HLA-restricted, with HLA associations seemingly driven largely by CMV exposure. A further reported finding was that TCR beta sequences accurately predicted the HLA-A and HLA-B alleles for most subjects in the first cohort. Correlated functional status among segregating V segments might reflect linkage disequilibrium, but an unknown experimental factor could not be ruled out. Specific HLA alleles were associated with 15,000 to 20,000 TCR beta sequences at a false discovery rate of 0.05 in a later analysis. In a later analysis, several top co-occurrence clusters were reported to appear linked to parvovirus B19, influenza, CMV and Epstein-Barr virus. In this cohort, only TCR beta chains were sequenced, and detectable features were limited by the absence of alpha or paired-chain data. According to a later genetic analysis, donors in an Asian-associated ancestry cluster had fewer N-insertions in productive TCRs than the approximately 610-donor mean. Because some donors lacked HLA typing at each locus, the association tests relied only on the typed subset. A total of 150 to 200 TCR beta chains were listed by the study as associated with cytomegalovirus. The classifier was reported to diagnose cytomegalovirus status with high specificity and sensitivity in both the original cohort and the validation cohort. The sequencing pipeline was judged likely to have produced a cluster of highly shared sequence variants as a technical artifact. Compared with equally common non-associated chains, HLA-associated TCR beta chains in a later analysis were more clonally expanded and had lower generation probabilities. In vitro tests confirmed that a few of the cytomegalovirus-associated TCR beta chains recognize cytomegalovirus antigens. It was suggested by the authors that the approach could potentially be generalized to other disease states and immunological phenotypes. In an earlier analysis of 587 of the donors, most TCR beta V segments appeared in productive rearrangements about 87% or about 30% of the time, broadly matching IMGT annotations.

The cohort consisted of 650 to 850 healthy bone marrow donors. At the time of sampling, every cohort member was nominally healthy, though immune exposures that went unrecorded were likely present. The donor was CMV seronegative and belonged to the group of roughly 330 seronegative cohort members. A peripheral blood sample was provided by each donor, and peripheral blood mononuclear cells were used for TCR beta sequencing. The Qiagen DNeasy Blood Extraction Kit was used to extract genomic DNA from the blood cell samples. The TCR was taken from a man aged 40-49 years in good health and CMV-seronegative. Sequencing was carried out using PBMCs. The sequence joins TRBV5-1 to TRBJ2-3; the central 11 bases match TRBD2. The CDR3 protein sequence reads: CASSLAFGTSGTSTDTQYF. At the DNA level, the sequence is TGCGCCAGCAGCTTGGCCTTTGGGACTAGCGGAACTAGCACAGATACGCAGTATTTT.